This T cell receptor beta chain was sequenced for a study of T-cell reconstitution after alpha-beta-depleted transplantation in children. Findings and caveats of the study: Certain patients had high TCRbeta diversity at day 60, and it came from recipient T cells and thymic progenitors that survived.

Unique molecular identifiers were used in preparing the TCRbeta library. TCRdb processed the PCR reads anew with MiXCR; each CDR3 protein has one entry. The sample records 600,000 to 800,000 distinct CDR3 sequences, about 12% being singletons. The CDR3 covers 14 residues. V lost 5 bases, J lost 9 bases, and 18 bases lay in between. CDR1 SGHDT and CDR2 YYEEEE come from the germline V gene. On this clonotype: The antigen is not known.

V gene TRBV5-6 combines with J gene TRBJ2-1, with D unresolved. Specimen: PBMCs, collected before TCRalphabeta/CD19-depleted stem cell transplant. This receptor was obtained from a girl aged 2-10 years with congenital amegakaryocytic thrombocytopenia, due to receive a stem cell transplant. Written as DNA, the CDR3 is TGTGCCAGCAGAACCGATCCGGGTCCCGGTGAGCAGTTCTTC. It specifies CASRTDPGPGEQFF.